This TCR beta chain was found in a study of T cells and Merkel cell carcinoma outcomes. Study-wide results and caveats: Reportedly, T-cell repertoire with density predicts Merkel cell carcinoma outcomes.

Germline loops: CDR1 SGHAT, CDR2 FQNNGV. The length of the CDR3 is 15 residues. Trimming cost V 6 bases and J 1 base, with 15 bases left between them. The method was immunoSEQ multiplex PCR; TCRdb's version includes in-frame clones alone and lacks a portion of them. The table includes 3,600 or so clones, roughly 92% detected once. As for this clone: What it binds is unknown.

The clonotype was recovered from a human donor with Merkel cell carcinoma. The rearrangement links TRBV11-2 to TRBJ1-1; D is uncertain. Sequencing used tumor tissue from Merkel cell carcinoma. The DNA for the CDR3 is TGTGCCAGCAGTTCAACCTTCGGGAGGAACACTGAAGCTTTCTTT. This sequence encodes CASSSTFGRNTEAFF.